The T cell receptor (beta chain) under discussion was sequenced for a study of prognosis after radiotherapy for stage I lung cancer. Two rounds of multiplex PCR amplified TCR beta CDR3 from genomic DNA. Primers (each specific to one TRBV or TRBJ gene) were used in first-round PCR. In TCRdb, the multiplex PCR reads were re-called with MiXCR into one record per CDR3 protein. The sample has 20,000 to 25,000 distinct CDR3 sequences; around 39% are singletons. The V end was cut by 3 bases, the J end by 8 bases, with 16 bases between. Germline V lookup: CDR1 KGHSH, CDR2 LQKENI. This CDR3 region has 14 residues. This clonotype was found many times.

The V gene is TRBV18, the J gene TRBJ1-2, with a possible D match to TRBD1 (6 bases). The sequence was collected from a donor aged 50 or older with non-small cell lung cancer. This material consisted of PBMCs, taken before or after stereotactic body radiation therapy (not recorded which). The CDR3 DNA reads TGTGCCAGCTCACCCCCCGCTACAGGGTCCGGCTACACCTTC. It translates to CASSPPATGSGYTF.